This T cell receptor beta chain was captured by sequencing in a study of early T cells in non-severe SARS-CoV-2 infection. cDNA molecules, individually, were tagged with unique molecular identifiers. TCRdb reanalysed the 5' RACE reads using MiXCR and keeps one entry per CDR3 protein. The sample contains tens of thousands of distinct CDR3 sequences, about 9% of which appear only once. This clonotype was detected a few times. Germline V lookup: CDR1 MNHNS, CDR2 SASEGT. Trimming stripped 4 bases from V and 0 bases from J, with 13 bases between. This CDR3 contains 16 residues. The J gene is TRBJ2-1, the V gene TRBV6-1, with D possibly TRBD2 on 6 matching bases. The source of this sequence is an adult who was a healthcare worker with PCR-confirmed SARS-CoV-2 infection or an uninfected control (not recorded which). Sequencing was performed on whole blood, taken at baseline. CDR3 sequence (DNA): TGTGCCAGCAGTGGGATAGGGACTGGCTCCTACAATGAGCAGTTCTTC. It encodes CASSGIGTGSYNEQFF.